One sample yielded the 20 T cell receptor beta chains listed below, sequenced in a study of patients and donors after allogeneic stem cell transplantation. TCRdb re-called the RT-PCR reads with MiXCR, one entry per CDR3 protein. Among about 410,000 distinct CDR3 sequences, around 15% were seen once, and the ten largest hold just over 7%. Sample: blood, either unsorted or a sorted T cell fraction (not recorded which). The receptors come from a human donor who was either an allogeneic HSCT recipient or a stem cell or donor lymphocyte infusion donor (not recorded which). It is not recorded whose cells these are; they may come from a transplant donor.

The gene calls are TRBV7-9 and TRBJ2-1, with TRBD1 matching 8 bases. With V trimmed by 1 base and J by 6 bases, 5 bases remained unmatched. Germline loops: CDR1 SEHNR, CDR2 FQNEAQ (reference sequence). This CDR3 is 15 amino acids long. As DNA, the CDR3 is TGTGCCAGCAGCTTAGGACAGGGGAAGGGCAATGAGCAGTTCTTC. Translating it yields CASSLGQGKGNEQFF.

CDR3 sequence (DNA): TGTGCCAGTAGTATAGACCACAGCTCCTACGAGCAGTACTTC. Protein product: CASSIDHSSYEQYF. The chain carries TRBV19 and TRBJ2-7; D gene ambiguous. The CDR3 covers 14 residues. The V gene's germline CDR1 is LNHDA and CDR2 SQIVND (reference sequence). The V gene lost 0 bases and the J gene lost 0 bases, with 6 bases spanning the gap.

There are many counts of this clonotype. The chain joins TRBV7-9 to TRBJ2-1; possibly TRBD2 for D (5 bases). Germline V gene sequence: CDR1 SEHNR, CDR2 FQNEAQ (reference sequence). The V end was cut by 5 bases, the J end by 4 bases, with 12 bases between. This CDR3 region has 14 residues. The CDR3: CASSVREGYNEQFF. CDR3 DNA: TGTGCCAGCAGCGTCCGGGAAGGATACAATGAGCAGTTCTTC.

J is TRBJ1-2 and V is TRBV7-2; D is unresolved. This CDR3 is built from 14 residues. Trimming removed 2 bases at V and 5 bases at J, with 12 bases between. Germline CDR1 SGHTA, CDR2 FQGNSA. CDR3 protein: CASSLRWPTYGYTF. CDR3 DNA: TGTGCCAGCAGCTTAAGATGGCCTACGTATGGCTACACCTTC.

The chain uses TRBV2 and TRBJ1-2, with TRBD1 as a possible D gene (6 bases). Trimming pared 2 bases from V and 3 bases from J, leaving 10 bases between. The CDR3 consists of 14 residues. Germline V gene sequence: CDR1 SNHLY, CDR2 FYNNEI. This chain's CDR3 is CASSEQGLDYGYTF. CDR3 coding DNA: TGTGCCAGCAGTGAACAGGGGTTAGACTATGGCTACACCTTC.

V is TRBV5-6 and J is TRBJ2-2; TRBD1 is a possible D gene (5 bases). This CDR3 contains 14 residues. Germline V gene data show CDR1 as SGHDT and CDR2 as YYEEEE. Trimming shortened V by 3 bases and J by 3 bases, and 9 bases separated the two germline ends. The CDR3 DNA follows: TGTGCCAGCAGCTCCGACAGCTACACCGGGGAGCTGTTTTTT. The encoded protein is CASSSDSYTGELFF.

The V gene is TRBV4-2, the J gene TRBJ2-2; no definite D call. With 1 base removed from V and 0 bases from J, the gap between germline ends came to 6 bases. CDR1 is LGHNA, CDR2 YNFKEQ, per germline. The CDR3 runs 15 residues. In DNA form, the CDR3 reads TGTGCCAGCAGCCAAGTAGCATCGAACACCGGGGAGCTGTTTTTT. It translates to CASSQVASNTGELFF.

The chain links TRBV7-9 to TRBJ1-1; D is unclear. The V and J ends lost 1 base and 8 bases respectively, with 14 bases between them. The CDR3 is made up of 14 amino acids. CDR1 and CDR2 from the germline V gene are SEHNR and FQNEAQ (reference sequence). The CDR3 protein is CASSLEGSPQEAFF. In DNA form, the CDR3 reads TGTGCCAGCAGCTTAGAAGGGTCCCCTCAAGAAGCTTTCTTT.

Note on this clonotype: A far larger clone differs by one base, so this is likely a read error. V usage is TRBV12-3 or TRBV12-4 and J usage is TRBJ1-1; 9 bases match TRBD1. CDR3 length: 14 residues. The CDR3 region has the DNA TGTGCCATCAGTCTAAACAGGGGGCGGACTGAAGCTTTCTTT. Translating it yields CAISLNRGRTEAFF.

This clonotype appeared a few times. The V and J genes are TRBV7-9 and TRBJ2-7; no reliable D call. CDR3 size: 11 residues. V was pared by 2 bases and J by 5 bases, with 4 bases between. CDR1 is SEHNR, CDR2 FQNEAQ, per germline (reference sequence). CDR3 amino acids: CASSLKDEQYF. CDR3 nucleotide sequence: TGTGCCAGCAGCTTAAAGGACGAGCAGTACTTC.

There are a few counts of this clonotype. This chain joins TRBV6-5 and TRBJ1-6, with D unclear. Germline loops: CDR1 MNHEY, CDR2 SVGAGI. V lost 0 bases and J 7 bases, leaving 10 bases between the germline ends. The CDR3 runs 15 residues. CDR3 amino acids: CASSYSLQKNSPLHF. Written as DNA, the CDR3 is TGTGCCAGCAGTTACTCATTACAGAAGAATTCACCCCTCCACTTT.

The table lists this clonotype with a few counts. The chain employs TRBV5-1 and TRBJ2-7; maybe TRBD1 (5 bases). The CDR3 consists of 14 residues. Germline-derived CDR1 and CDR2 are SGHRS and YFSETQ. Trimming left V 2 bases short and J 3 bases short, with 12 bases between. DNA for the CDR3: TGCGCCAGCAGCTTAAGGGCCCAGGGCTACGAGCAGTACTTC. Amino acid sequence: CASSLRAQGYEQYF.

The CDR3 loop is CASSFLRENGYTF. The CDR3 DNA reads TGTGCCAGCAGTTTCCTTCGCGAGAATGGCTACACCTTC. This rearrangement joins TRBV28 to TRBJ1-2; D is unclear. CDR3 size: 13 residues. Germline-derived CDR1 and CDR2 are MDHEN and SYDVKM. Trimming shortened V by 3 bases and J by 6 bases, and 11 bases separated the two germline ends.

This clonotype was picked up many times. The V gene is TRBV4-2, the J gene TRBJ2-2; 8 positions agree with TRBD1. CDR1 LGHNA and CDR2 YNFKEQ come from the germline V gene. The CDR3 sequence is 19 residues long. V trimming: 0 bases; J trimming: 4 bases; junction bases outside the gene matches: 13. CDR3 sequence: CASSQDSWVRGRSTGELFF. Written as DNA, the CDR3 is TGTGCCAGCAGCCAAGATAGCTGGGTCAGGGGGCGATCCACCGGGGAGCTGTTTTTT.

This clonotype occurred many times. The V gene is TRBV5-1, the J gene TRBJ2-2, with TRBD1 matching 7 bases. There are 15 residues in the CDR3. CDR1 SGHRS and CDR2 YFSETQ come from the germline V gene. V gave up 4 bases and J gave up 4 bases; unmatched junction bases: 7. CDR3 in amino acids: CASSLLGQLTGELFF. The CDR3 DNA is TGCGCCAGCAGCCTGCTGGGACAGCTCACCGGGGAGCTGTTTTTT.

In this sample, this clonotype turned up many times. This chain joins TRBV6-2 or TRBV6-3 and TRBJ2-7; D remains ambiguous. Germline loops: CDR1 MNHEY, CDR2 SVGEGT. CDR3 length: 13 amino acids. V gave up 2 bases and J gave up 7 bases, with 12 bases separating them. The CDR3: CASSYRVSGEQYF. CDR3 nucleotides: TGTGCCAGCAGTTACAGGGTTTCAGGAGAGCAGTACTTC.

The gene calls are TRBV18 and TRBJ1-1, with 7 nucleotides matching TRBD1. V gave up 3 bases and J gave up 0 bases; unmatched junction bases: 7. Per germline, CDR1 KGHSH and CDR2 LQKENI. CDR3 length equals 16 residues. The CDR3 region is CASSPLPTGMNTEAFF. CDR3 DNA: TGTGCCAGCTCACCTCTACCGACAGGGATGAACACTGAAGCTTTCTTT.

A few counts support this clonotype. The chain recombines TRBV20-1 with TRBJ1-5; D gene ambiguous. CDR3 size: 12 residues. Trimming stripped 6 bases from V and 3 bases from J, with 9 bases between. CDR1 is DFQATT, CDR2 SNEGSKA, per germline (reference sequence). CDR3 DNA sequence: TGCAGTGCGGTTATAGCCAATCAGCCCCAGCATTTT. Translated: CSAVIANQPQHF.

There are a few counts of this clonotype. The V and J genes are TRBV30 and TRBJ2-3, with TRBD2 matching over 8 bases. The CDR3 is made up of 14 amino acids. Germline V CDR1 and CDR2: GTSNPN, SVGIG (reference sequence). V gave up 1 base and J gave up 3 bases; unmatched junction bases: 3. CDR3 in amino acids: CAWSAVAGTDTQYF. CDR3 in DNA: TGTGCCTGGAGTGCGGTAGCGGGAACAGATACGCAGTATTTT. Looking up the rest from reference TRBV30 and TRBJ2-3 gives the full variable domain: SQTIHQWPATLVQPVGSPLSLECTVEGTSNPNLYWYRQAAGRGLQLLFYSVGIGQISSEVPQNLSASRPQDRQFILSSKKLLLSDSGFYLCAWSAVAGTDTQYFGPGTRLTVL.

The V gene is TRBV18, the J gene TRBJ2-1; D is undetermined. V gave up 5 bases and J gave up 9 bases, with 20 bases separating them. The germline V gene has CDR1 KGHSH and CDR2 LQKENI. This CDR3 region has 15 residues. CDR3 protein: CASSGSPGERREQFF. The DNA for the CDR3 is TGTGCCAGCTCAGGGTCCCCCGGCGAGAGGCGTGAGCAGTTCTTC. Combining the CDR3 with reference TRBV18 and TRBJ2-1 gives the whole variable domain NAGVMQNPRHLVRRRGQEARLRCSPMKGHSHVYWYRQLPEEGLKFMVYLQKENIIDESGMPKERFSAEFPKEGPSILRIQQVVRGDSAAYFCASSGSPGERREQFFGPGTRLTVL.